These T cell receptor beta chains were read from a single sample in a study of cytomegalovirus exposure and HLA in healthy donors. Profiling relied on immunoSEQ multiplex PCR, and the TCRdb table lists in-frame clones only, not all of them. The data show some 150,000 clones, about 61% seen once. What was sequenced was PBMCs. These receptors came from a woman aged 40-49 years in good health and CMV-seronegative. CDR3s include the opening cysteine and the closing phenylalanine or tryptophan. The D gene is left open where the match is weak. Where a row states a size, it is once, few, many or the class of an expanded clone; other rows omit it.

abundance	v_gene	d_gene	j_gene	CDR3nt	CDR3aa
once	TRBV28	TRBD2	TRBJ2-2	TGTGCCAGCAGTTTCCGGACTAGTAGTTTCACCGGGGAGCTGTTTTTT	CASSFRTSSFTGELFF
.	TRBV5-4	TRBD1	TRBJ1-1	TGTGCCAGCAGTCGGTATGGGACAGCCAACACTGAAGCTTTCTTT	CASSRYGTANTEAFF
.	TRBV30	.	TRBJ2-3	TGTGCCTGGACTCTCGCGGGGGCGGGAGATACGCAGTATTTT	CAWTLAGAGDTQYF
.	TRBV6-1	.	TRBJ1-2	TGTGCCAGCAGTGAGACAGCCTGGGGCTACACCTTC	CASSETAWGYTF
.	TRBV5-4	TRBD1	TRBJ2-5	TGTGCCAGCAGCAGGGGACAGCAAGAGACCCAGTACTTC	CASSRGQQETQYF
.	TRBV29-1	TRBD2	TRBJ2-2	TGCAGCGTTGAGGGCAGCCTAGCGGGGGGATACACCGGGGAGCTGTTTTTT	CSVEGSLAGGYTGELFF
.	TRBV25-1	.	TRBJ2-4	TGTGCCAGCAGTGAACCGGAGGGTGAAGCCAAAAACATTCAGTACTTC	CASSEPEGEAKNIQYF
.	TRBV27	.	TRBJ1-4	TGTGCCAGCAGTTTATGGGGGGGTAGCAGGCGTGAAAAACTGTTTTTT	CASSLWGGSRREKLFF
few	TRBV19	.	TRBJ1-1	TGTGCCAGTAGTATACTCCCGAGGACTGAAGCTTTCTTT	CASSILPRTEAFF
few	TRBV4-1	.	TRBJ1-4	TGCGCCAGCAGCCAAGTAGGGGTATTCCCAGAAAAACTGTTTTTT	CASSQVGVFPEKLFF
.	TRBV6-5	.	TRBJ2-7	TGTGCCAGCACAAGCTGGACACCTAAATACGAGCAGTACTTC	CASTSWTPKYEQYF
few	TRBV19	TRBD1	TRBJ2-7	TGTGCCAGCCAGAATGACAGAGTCGGGACAGGGGGCAAGGGGGAAAACGAGCAGTACTTC	CASQNDRVGTGGKGENEQYF
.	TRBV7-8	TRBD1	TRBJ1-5	TGTGCCAGCAGCTTAAGGGACAGCGGATGGGGCAATCAGCCCCAGCATTTT	CASSLRDSGWGNQPQHF
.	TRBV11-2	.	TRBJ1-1	TGTGCCAGCAGCTTAGAAGGAGGGATGAACACTGAAGCTTTCTTT	CASSLEGGMNTEAFF
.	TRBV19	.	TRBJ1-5	TGTGCCAGTAGTATTCTAGATCAGCCCCAGCATTTT	CASSILDQPQHF
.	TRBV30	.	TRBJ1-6	TGTGCCTGGAGTGTCAGGGCAGGACGTTCACCCCTCCACTTT	CAWSVRAGRSPLHF
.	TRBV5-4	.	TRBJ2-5	TGTGCCAGCAGCTCCAGGGTCCCCCAAGAGACCCAGTACTTC	CASSSRVPQETQYF
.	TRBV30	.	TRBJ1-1	TGTGCCTGGATGTGGGGGCTGAACACTGAAGCTTTCTTT	CAWMWGLNTEAFF
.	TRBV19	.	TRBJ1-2	TGTGCCAGTAGTACCAGGGCGGATGGCTACACCTTC	CASSTRADGYTF
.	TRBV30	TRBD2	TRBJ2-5	TGTGCCTGGAGTGTACAAGCGGGGGGGCCTTTTGGGCAAGAGACCCAGTACTTC	CAWSVQAGGPFGQETQYF
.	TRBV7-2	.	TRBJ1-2	TGTGCCAGCAGCTTACGAGGGATTCGTGGCTACACCTTC	CASSLRGIRGYTF
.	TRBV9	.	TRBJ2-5	TGTGCCAGCAGCGTAGGGGCAGACCAAGAGACCCAGTACTTC	CASSVGADQETQYF
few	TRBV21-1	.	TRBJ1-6	TGTGCCAGCAGCAGTAGGACAGGGGTATTTTGGAATTCACCCCTCCACTTT	CASSSRTGVFWNSPLHF
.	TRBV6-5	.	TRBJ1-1	TGTGCCAGCAGTTTTGACATGAACACTGAAGCTTTCTTT	CASSFDMNTEAFF
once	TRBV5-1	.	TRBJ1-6	TGCGCCAGCAGCTTGGCAGGGAAAGGTTCACCCCTCCACTTT	CASSLAGKGSPLHF
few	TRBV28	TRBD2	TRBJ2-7	TGTGCCAGCAGTCCCGAGGGAGCGGGGGGGCGGGAGCAGTACTTC	CASSPEGAGGREQYF
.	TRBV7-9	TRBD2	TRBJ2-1	TGTGCCAGCAGCTCTCCGGGACTAGCGGGGTACAATGAGCAGTTCTTC	CASSSPGLAGYNEQFF
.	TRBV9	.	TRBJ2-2	TGTGCCAGCAGCGGACTGGCAAGTGTGGCCGGGGAGCTGTTTTTT	CASSGLASVAGELFF
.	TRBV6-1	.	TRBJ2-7	TGTGCCAGCAGTGAAGTGGAGGCTAGGTACGAGCAGTACTTC	CASSEVEARYEQYF
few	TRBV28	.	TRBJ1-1	TGTGCCAGCAGTTGGGCGGGAGGGATGAACACTGAAGCTTTCTTT	CASSWAGGMNTEAFF
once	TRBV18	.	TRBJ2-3	TGTGCCAGCTCACCCCCGAACCTACCAGATACGCAGTATTTT	CASSPPNLPDTQYF
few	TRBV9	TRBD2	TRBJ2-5	TGTGCCAGCAGCTTAGGGACTAGCGGTAAAGAGACCCAGTACTTC	CASSLGTSGKETQYF
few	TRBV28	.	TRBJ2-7	TGTGCCAGCCTGCCGGGACTGGGAGGAACCCCATCCTACGAGCAGTACTTC	CASLPGLGGTPSYEQYF
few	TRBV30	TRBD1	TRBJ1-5	TGTGCCTCGGGACAGGGCGGGGTCCAGCCCCAGCATTTT	CASGQGGVQPQHF
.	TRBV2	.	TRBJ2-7	TGTGCCAGCACGACGACACGGGGCGAGCAGTACTTC	CASTTTRGEQYF
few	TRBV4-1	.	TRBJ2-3	TGCGCCAGCAGCCATAATCGAGGGAGCAGGTCTACGCAGTATTTT	CASSHNRGSRSTQYF
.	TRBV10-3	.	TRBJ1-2	TGTGCCATCTGGGGGCCTTCTAACTATGGCTACACCTTC	CAIWGPSNYGYTF
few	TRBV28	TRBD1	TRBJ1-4	TGTGCCAGCAGAACAGGGGGGGAAAAACTGTTTTTT	CASRTGGEKLFF
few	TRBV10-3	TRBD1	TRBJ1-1	TGTGCCATCAGGGCGACAGGGGGCATGGACACTGAAGCTTTCTTT	CAIRATGGMDTEAFF
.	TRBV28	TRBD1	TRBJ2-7	TGTGCCAGCAGTTCCGGGACAGGGGTCTACGAGCAGTACTTC	CASSSGTGVYEQYF